The rows below give T cell receptor beta chains drawn from one sample of a study of cytomegalovirus exposure and HLA in healthy donors. The data were produced by immunoSEQ multiplex PCR, yet TCRdb's version contains in-frame clones alone and is incomplete. Of roughly 190,000 clones in the sample, roughly 80% are singletons; the top ten hold around 3%. Material: PBMCs. The receptors stem from a female donor in good health and CMV-seronegative. Both conserved end residues are part of each CDR3. A D gene is named only where the DNA matches it firmly. The size field is filled for only some rows; it gives once, few, many or a size class.

J gene: TRBJ1-1; V gene: TRBV2; clone size: .; D gene: .; CDR3 DNA: TGTGCCAGCAGTACTAGCCACCCCACTGAAGCTTTCTTT; CDR3 protein: CASSTSHPTEAFF
J gene: TRBJ2-2; V gene: TRBV5-6; clone size: .; D gene: TRBD1; CDR3 DNA: TGTGCCAGCAGCTCGGCCGGGACAGGGGGCGAGGACACCGGGGAGCTGTTTTTT; CDR3 protein: CASSSAGTGGEDTGELFF
J gene: TRBJ1-1; V gene: TRBV6-5; clone size: .; D gene: TRBD1; CDR3 DNA: TGTGCCAGCAGGTCGGACAGGGGGCTGGACACTGAAGCTTTCTTT; CDR3 protein: CASRSDRGLDTEAFF
J gene: TRBJ2-1; V gene: TRBV4-3; clone size: .; D gene: .; CDR3 DNA: TGCGCCAGCAGGCCGCCAGGGGTCAATGAGCAGTTCTTC; CDR3 protein: CASRPPGVNEQFF
J gene: TRBJ1-5; V gene: TRBV19; clone size: .; D gene: .; CDR3 DNA: TGTGCCCCATCCGCGGGGGAGAAGAGCAATCAGCCCCAGCATTTT; CDR3 protein: CAPSAGEKSNQPQHF
J gene: TRBJ1-1; V gene: TRBV6-1; clone size: .; D gene: TRBD1; CDR3 DNA: TGTGCCAGCAGTGCAGGGACAGGCGAAACTGAAGCTTTCTTT; CDR3 protein: CASSAGTGETEAFF
J gene: TRBJ1-2; V gene: TRBV2; clone size: .; D gene: .; CDR3 DNA: TGTGCCAGCAGTTTTCAACAGACTAACTATGGCTACACCTTC; CDR3 protein: CASSFQQTNYGYTF
J gene: TRBJ2-3; V gene: TRBV6-4; clone size: few; D gene: TRBD2; CDR3 DNA: TGTGCCAGCAGTGACGCGGGAGACACAGATACGCAGTATTTT; CDR3 protein: CASSDAGDTDTQYF
J gene: TRBJ2-2; V gene: TRBV5-1; clone size: .; D gene: .; CDR3 DNA: TGCGCCAGCAGCTACTCGACAGCGAGGACCGGGGAGCTGTTTTTT; CDR3 protein: CASSYSTARTGELFF
J gene: TRBJ2-1; V gene: TRBV27; clone size: .; D gene: .; CDR3 DNA: TGTGCCAGCAGTCCACAGGACTCCTACAATGAGCAGTTCTTC; CDR3 protein: CASSPQDSYNEQFF
J gene: TRBJ1-1; V gene: TRBV10-1; clone size: .; D gene: TRBD1; CDR3 DNA: TGCGCCAGCAGAGACGGGACAGGGGGGACCACTGAAGCTTTCTTT; CDR3 protein: CASRDGTGGTTEAFF
J gene: TRBJ2-3; V gene: TRBV15; clone size: .; D gene: .; CDR3 DNA: TGTGCCACCAGCAGTTTGGGTGGGGGGGCTAAAGATACGCAGTATTTT; CDR3 protein: CATSSLGGGAKDTQYF
J gene: TRBJ2-3; V gene: TRBV5-1; clone size: .; D gene: .; CDR3 DNA: TGCGCCAGCAGCTTGGTACCCCAGGCAACCCAAGCGGCAGATACGCAGTATTTT; CDR3 protein: CASSLVPQATQAADTQYF
J gene: TRBJ1-5; V gene: TRBV18; clone size: few; D gene: TRBD1; CDR3 DNA: TGTGCCAGCTCACCTCTGACAGGGGACCTCAATCAGCCCCAGCATTTT; CDR3 protein: CASSPLTGDLNQPQHF
J gene: TRBJ2-5; V gene: TRBV30; clone size: few; D gene: TRBD1; CDR3 DNA: TGTGCCTGGACCAGAGGGGGCCTAGCTACGGAGACCCAGTACTTC; CDR3 protein: CAWTRGGLATETQYF
J gene: TRBJ1-2; V gene: TRBV19; clone size: few; D gene: .; CDR3 DNA: TGTGCCAGTATTTCAAACCGACAGGCTTTTGATGGCTACACCTTC; CDR3 protein: CASISNRQAFDGYTF
J gene: TRBJ1-1; V gene: TRBV15; clone size: few; D gene: .; CDR3 DNA: TGTGCCACCGCAGGGACTAACACTGAAGCTTTCTTT; CDR3 protein: CATAGTNTEAFF
J gene: TRBJ1-1; V gene: TRBV4-1; clone size: .; D gene: .; CDR3 DNA: TGCGCCAGCAGCCAAGAACGTAGGGATTCGGGGTATGAAGCTTTCTTT; CDR3 protein: CASSQERRDSGYEAFF
J gene: TRBJ2-1; V gene: TRBV9; clone size: .; D gene: .; CDR3 DNA: TGTGCCAGCAGCGTAGTGTTAGGGGCGGTCAACAATGAGCAGTTCTTC; CDR3 protein: CASSVVLGAVNNEQFF
J gene: TRBJ1-1; V gene: TRBV19; clone size: .; D gene: TRBD1; CDR3 DNA: TGTGCCAGTAGTGTGACAGGGGATCGGGGCACTGAAGCTTTCTTT; CDR3 protein: CASSVTGDRGTEAFF
J gene: TRBJ1-1; V gene: TRBV14; clone size: once; D gene: .; CDR3 DNA: TGTGCCAGCAGCCAAGACTACAGGGCCACTGAAGCTTTCTTT; CDR3 protein: CASSQDYRATEAFF
J gene: TRBJ2-5; V gene: TRBV7-3; clone size: .; D gene: .; CDR3 DNA: TGTGCCAGCAGCTTAACTGGTTCGGGGGAGACCCAGTACTTC; CDR3 protein: CASSLTGSGETQYF
J gene: TRBJ1-1; V gene: TRBV7-2; clone size: .; D gene: .; CDR3 DNA: TGTGCCAGCAGCCCATTCCAATCTGAAGCTTTCTTT; CDR3 protein: CASSPFQSEAFF
J gene: TRBJ1-5; V gene: TRBV4-3; clone size: .; D gene: .; CDR3 DNA: TGCGCCAGCAGCCTTACCTCAGGGGCTGGCAATCAGCCCCAGCATTTT; CDR3 protein: CASSLTSGAGNQPQHF
J gene: TRBJ2-5; V gene: TRBV7-7; clone size: once; D gene: TRBD1; CDR3 DNA: TGTGCCAGCAGCTTAGACAGGGGGCAAGAGACCCAGTACTTC; CDR3 protein: CASSLDRGQETQYF
J gene: TRBJ2-7; V gene: TRBV5-3; clone size: .; D gene: TRBD2; CDR3 DNA: TGTGCCAGAAGCTTAAAAGATAGCGGGTGCCTAAACTACGAGCAGTACTTC; CDR3 protein: CARSLKDSGCLNYEQYF
J gene: TRBJ2-6; V gene: TRBV30; clone size: .; D gene: TRBD1; CDR3 DNA: TGTGCCTGGAGCTTACCGACAGGGACCCTTAAGGGTGGGGCCAACGTCCTGACTTTC; CDR3 protein: CAWSLPTGTLKGGANVLTF
J gene: TRBJ1-4; V gene: TRBV29-1; clone size: .; D gene: .; CDR3 DNA: TGCAGCGTTGGTTACAGGGAAAAGGAAAAACTGTTTTTT; CDR3 protein: CSVGYREKEKLFF
J gene: TRBJ1-5; V gene: TRBV28; clone size: .; D gene: .; CDR3 DNA: TGTGCCAGCAGTACTGAGGGGGGGAGGGGACAGCCCCAGCATTTT; CDR3 protein: CASSTEGGRGQPQHF
J gene: TRBJ1-1; V gene: TRBV2; clone size: .; D gene: .; CDR3 DNA: TGTGCCAGCAGTATACCGGACAGCTTGAACACTGAAGCTTTCTTT; CDR3 protein: CASSIPDSLNTEAFF
J gene: TRBJ1-4; V gene: TRBV7-2; clone size: .; D gene: .; CDR3 DNA: TGTGCCAGCAGCCTCAGCGGGACTAATGAAAAACTGTTTTTT; CDR3 protein: CASSLSGTNEKLFF
J gene: TRBJ1-1; V gene: TRBV18; clone size: .; D gene: TRBD1; CDR3 DNA: TGTGCCAGCTCACAGGGGGCTGATGAAGCTTTCTTT; CDR3 protein: CASSQGADEAFF
J gene: TRBJ2-2; V gene: TRBV18; clone size: .; D gene: .; CDR3 DNA: TGTGCCAGCTCACCGGGTCGGGACACCGGGGAGCTGTTTTTT; CDR3 protein: CASSPGRDTGELFF
J gene: TRBJ1-2; V gene: TRBV5-4; clone size: .; D gene: TRBD1; CDR3 DNA: TGTGCCAGCAGCCCGGGACAGGGTGGTTTTGGCTACACCTTC; CDR3 protein: CASSPGQGGFGYTF
J gene: TRBJ1-6; V gene: TRBV15; clone size: .; D gene: .; CDR3 DNA: TGTGCCACCAGCAGAGATCTTGGAGGGGATAATTCACCCCTCCACTTT; CDR3 protein: CATSRDLGGDNSPLHF
J gene: TRBJ2-1; V gene: TRBV7-2; clone size: .; D gene: .; CDR3 DNA: TGTGCCAGCATCTCTCGGGACTCGAATGAGCAGTTCTTC; CDR3 protein: CASISRDSNEQFF
J gene: TRBJ2-1; V gene: TRBV13; clone size: .; D gene: TRBD1; CDR3 DNA: TGTGCCAGCAGCCCCCGGGACAGGGCTTTGGATGAGCAGTTCTTC; CDR3 protein: CASSPRDRALDEQFF
J gene: TRBJ2-7; V gene: TRBV27; clone size: .; D gene: TRBD2; CDR3 DNA: TGTGCCAGCTCGGGGGGTAGCTCTCTCTACGAGCAGTACTTC; CDR3 protein: CASSGGSSLYEQYF
J gene: TRBJ2-7; V gene: TRBV6-5; clone size: .; D gene: TRBD1; CDR3 DNA: TGTGCCAGCAGTTCCTTGGACAGGTCGAGCGAGCAGTACTTC; CDR3 protein: CASSSLDRSSEQYF
J gene: TRBJ2-7; V gene: TRBV6-6; clone size: .; D gene: TRBD1; CDR3 DNA: TGTGCCAGCAGTCCACCAGGGGGTTCCGTTTACGAGCAGTACTTC; CDR3 protein: CASSPPGGSVYEQYF
J gene: TRBJ1-3; V gene: TRBV5-1; clone size: .; D gene: .; CDR3 DNA: TGCGCCAGCAGCCCACATGTCTTCAAAGCTGGAAACACCATATATTTT; CDR3 protein: CASSPHVFKAGNTIYF
J gene: TRBJ1-1; V gene: TRBV6-5; clone size: .; D gene: .; CDR3 DNA: TGTGCCAGCAGTTACGACGGGGGCACTGAAGCTTTCTTT; CDR3 protein: CASSYDGGTEAFF
J gene: TRBJ2-7; V gene: TRBV7-9; clone size: few; D gene: .; CDR3 DNA: TGTGCCAGCAGCTCGCTAAAGGAGGAGCAGTACTTC; CDR3 protein: CASSSLKEEQYF
J gene: TRBJ2-4; V gene: TRBV6-5; clone size: once; D gene: .; CDR3 DNA: TGTGCCAGCAGTTACTCAACGGGGGGCAGCGACATTCAGTACTTC; CDR3 protein: CASSYSTGGSDIQYF
J gene: TRBJ2-2; V gene: TRBV5-6; clone size: .; D gene: TRBD1; CDR3 DNA: TGTGCCAGCAGCTTGACAGGGGTGAACACCGGGGAGCTGTTTTTT; CDR3 protein: CASSLTGVNTGELFF